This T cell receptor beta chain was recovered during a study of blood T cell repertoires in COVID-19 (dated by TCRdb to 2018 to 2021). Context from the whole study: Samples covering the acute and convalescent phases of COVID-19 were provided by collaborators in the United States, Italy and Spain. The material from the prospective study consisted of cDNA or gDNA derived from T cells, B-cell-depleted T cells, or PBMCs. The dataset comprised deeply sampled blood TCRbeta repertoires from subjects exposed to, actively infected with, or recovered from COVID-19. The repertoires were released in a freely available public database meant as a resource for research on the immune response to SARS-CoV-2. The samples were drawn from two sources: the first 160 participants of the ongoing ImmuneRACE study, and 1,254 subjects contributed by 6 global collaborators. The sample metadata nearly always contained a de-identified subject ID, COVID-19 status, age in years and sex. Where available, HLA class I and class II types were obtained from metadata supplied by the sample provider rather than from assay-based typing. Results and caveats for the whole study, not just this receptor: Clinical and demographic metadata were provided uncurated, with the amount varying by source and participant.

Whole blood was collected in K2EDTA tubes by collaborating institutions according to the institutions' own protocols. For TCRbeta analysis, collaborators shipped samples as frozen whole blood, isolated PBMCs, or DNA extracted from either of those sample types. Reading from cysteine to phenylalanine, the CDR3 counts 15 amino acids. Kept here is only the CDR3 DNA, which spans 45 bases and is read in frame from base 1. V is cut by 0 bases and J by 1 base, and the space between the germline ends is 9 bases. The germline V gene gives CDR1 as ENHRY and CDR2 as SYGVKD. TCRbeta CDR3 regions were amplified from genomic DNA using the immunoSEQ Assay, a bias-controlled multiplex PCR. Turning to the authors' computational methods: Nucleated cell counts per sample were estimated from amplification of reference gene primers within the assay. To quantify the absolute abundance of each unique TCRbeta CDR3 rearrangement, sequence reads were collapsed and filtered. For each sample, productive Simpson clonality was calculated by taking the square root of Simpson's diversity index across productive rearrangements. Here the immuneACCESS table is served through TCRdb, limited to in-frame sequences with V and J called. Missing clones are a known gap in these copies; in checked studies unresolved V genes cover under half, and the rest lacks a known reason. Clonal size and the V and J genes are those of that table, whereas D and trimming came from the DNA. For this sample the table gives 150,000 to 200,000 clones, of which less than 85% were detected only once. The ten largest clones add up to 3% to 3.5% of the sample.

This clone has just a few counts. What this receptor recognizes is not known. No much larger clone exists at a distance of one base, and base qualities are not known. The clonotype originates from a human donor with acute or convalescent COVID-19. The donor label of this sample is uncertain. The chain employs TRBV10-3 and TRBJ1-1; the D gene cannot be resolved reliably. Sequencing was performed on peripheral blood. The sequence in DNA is TGTGCCATCAGTGAGTCCGAGCAAGCGAACACTGAAGCTTTCTTT. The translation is CAISESEQANTEAFF.